This record covers a single T cell receptor (beta chain). One junction end disagrees with the germline gene, perhaps due to a read error. Measured with immunoSEQ multiplex PCR; TCRdb has only the in-frame clones, and not every one. The table has around 41,000 clones, about 82% seen once; the top ten hold roughly 2.7%. This specimen comes from a study of OX40 agonist ivuxolimab in advanced cancers. In the study overall: Ivuxolimab, an agonist antibody against OX40 (CD134), was given to patients. Patients receiving dose escalation had hepatocellular carcinoma, melanoma, renal cell or head and neck cancer. Among those treated, three patients had partial responses, one with hepatocellular carcinoma and two with cutaneous melanoma.

Germline lookup yields CDR1 DFQATT and CDR2 SNEGSKA (reference sequence). The CDR3 has 11 residues. This clonotype originated in an adult with an advanced solid tumor such as melanoma, head and neck, liver or kidney cancer. V and J are TRBV20-1 and TRBJ2-7, with D possibly TRBD2 on 5 matching bases. Sequencing used CD4+ or CD8+ T cells sorted from blood, obtained in a trial of the OX40 agonist ivuxolimab. This CDR3 is CSTRPRNEQYF. In DNA form, the CDR3 reads TGCAGTACTAGACCCCGGAACGAGCAGTACTTC.